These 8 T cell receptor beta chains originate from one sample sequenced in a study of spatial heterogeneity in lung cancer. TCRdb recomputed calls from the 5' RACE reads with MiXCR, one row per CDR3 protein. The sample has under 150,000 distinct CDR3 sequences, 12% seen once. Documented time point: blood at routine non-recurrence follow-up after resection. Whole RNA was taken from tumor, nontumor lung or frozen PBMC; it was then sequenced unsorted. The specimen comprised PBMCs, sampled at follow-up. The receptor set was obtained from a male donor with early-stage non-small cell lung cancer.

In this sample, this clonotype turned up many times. The CDR3 DNA follows: TGTGCCACCAGGCGAGGACGGGAGGGCGAGCAGTACTTC. Translating gives CATRRGREGEQYF. The chain recombines TRBV10-3 with TRBJ2-7; 8 bases agree with TRBD2. Germline V gene data show CDR1 as ENHRY and CDR2 as SYGVKD. V was pared by 10 bases and J by 6 bases, with 11 bases of the junction left unmatched. This CDR3 contains 13 residues.

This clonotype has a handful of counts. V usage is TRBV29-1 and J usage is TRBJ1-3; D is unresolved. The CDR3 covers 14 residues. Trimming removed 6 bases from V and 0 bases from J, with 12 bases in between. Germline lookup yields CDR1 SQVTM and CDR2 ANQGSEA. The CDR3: CSVLGRDSGNTIYF. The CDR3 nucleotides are TGCAGCGTCCTAGGACGGGACTCTGGAAACACCATATATTTT. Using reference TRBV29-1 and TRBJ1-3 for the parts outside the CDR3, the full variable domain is SAVISQKPSRDICQRGTSLTIQCQVDSQVTMMFWYRQQPGQSLTLIATANQGSEATYESGFVIDKFPISRPNLTFSTLTVSNMSPEDSSIYLCSVLGRDSGNTIYFGEGSWLTVV.

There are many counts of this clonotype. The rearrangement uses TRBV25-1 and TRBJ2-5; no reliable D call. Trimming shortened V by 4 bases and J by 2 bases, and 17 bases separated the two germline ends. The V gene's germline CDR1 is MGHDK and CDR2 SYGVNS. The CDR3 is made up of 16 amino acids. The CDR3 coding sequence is TGTGCCAGCAGTGGCTTGGCTCAAATAAGTCAAGAGACCCAGTACTTC. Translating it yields CASSGLAQISQETQYF.

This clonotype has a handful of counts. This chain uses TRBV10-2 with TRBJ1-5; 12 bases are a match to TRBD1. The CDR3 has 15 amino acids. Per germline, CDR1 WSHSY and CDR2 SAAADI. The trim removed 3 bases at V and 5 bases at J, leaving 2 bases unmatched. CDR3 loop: CASSDGTGGDQPQHF. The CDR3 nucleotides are TGCGCCAGCAGTGACGGGACAGGGGGCGATCAGCCCCAGCATTTT.

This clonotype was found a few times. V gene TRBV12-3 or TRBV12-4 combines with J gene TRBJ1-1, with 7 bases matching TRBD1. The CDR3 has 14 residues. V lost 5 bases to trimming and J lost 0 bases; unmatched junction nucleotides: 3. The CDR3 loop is CASSGGQMNTEAFF. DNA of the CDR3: TGTGCCAGCAGTGGGGGACAGATGAACACTGAAGCTTTCTTT.

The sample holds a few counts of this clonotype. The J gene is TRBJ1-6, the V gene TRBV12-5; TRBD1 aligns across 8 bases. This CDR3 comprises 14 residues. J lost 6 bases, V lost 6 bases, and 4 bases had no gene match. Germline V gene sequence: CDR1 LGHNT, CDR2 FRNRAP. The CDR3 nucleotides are TGTGCTAGTGGACACAGGGGGAGTAATTCACCCCTCCACTTT. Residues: CASGHRGSNSPLHF.

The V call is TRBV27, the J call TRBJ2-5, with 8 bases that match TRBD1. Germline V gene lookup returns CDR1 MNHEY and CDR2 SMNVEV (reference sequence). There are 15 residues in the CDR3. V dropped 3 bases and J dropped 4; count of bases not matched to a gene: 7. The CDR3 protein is CASSFGTGGTETQYF. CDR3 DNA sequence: TGTGCCAGCAGTTTTGGGACAGGTGGTACAGAGACCCAGTACTTC.

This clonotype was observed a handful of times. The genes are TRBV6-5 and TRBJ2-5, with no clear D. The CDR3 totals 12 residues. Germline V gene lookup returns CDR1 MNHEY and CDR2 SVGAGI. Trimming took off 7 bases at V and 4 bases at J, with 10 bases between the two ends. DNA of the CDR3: TGTGCCAGCACATCCGGAGCAGAGACCCAGTACTTC. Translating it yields CASTSGAETQYF.